This TCR beta chain was recorded in a study of T cell changes during pregnancy in multiple sclerosis. The CDR3 runs 16 residues. Between the trimmed V and J ends, which lost 1 base and 7 bases, there was a span of 14 bases. Looked up from germline, CDR1 is LNHNV and CDR2 is YYDKDF (reference sequence). The data were produced by immunoSEQ multiplex PCR, yet TCRdb's version contains in-frame clones alone and is incomplete. Of about 75,000 clones in the sample, about 90% were seen once. The chain employs TRBV15 and TRBJ1-6; the D is unclear. This clonotype originated in a female donor with multiple sclerosis, enrolled in a pregnancy study. The starting material was CD4+ T cells from peripheral blood mononuclear cells, obtained before pregnancy. Here the CDR3 DNA reads TGTGCCACCAGCAGAGGGGATGCGGGCAGAAATTCACCCCTCCACTTT. It specifies CATSRGDAGRNSPLHF. Filled out from reference TRBV15 and TRBJ1-6, the complete variable domain reads DAMVIQNPRYQVTQFGKPVTLSCSQTLNHNVMYWYQQKSSQAPKLLFHYYDKDFNNEADTPDNFQSRRPNTSFCFLDIRSPGLGDTAMYLCATSRGDAGRNSPLHFGNGTRLTVT.